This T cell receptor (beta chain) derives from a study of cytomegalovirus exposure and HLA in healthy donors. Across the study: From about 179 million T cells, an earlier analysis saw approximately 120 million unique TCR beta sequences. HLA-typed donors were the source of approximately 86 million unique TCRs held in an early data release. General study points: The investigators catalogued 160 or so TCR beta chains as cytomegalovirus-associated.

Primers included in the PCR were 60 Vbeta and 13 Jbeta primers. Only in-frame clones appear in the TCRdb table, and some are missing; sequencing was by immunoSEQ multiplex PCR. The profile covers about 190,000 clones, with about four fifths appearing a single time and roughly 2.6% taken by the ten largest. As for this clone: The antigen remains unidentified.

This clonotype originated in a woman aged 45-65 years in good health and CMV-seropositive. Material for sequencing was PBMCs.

CDR3 loop: CASSLQGNTGELFF. Written as DNA, the CDR3 is TGCGCCAGCAGCTTACAGGGGAACACCGGGGAGCTGTTTTTT. The chain carries TRBV4-3 and TRBJ2-2, with a possible D match to TRBD1 (6 bases). V lost 5 bases, J lost 1 base, and 8 bases lay in between. Germline loops: CDR1 LGHNA, CDR2 YSLEER. The CDR3 is 14 residues long.